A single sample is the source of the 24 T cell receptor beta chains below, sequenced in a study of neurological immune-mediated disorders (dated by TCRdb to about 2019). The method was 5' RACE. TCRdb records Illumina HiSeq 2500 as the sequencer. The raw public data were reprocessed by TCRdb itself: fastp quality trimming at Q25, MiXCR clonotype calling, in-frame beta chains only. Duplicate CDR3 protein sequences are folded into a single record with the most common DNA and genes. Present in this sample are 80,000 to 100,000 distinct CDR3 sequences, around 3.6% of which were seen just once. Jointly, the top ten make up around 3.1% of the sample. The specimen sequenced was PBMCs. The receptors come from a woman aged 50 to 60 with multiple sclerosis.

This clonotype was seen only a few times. Here the CDR3 DNA reads TGTGCCAGCTCACCACCGGTACAGGGAGCTAACTATGGCTACACCTTC. Translating it yields CASSPPVQGANYGYTF. The rearrangement uses TRBV18 and TRBJ1-2; TRBD1 is a possible D gene (6 bases). The CDR3 loop spans 16 amino acids. Between the trimmed V and J ends, which lost 0 bases and 0 bases, there was a span of 11 bases. The V gene's germline CDR1 is KGHSH and CDR2 LQKENI.

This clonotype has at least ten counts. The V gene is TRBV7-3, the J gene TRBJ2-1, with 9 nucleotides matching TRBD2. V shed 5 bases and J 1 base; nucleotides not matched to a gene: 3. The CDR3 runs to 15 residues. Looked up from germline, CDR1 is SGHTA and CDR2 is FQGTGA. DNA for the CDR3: TGTGCCAGCAGCCCCAGCGGGGGGTCCTACAATGAGCAGTTCTTC. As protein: CASSPSGGSYNEQFF.

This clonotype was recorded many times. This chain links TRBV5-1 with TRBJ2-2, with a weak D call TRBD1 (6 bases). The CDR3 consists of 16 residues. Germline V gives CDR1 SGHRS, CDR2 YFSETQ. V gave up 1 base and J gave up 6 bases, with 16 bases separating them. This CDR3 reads CASSLRDITTAGELFF. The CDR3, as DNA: TGCGCCAGCAGCTTGCGGGACATAACCACGGCCGGGGAGCTGTTTTTT.

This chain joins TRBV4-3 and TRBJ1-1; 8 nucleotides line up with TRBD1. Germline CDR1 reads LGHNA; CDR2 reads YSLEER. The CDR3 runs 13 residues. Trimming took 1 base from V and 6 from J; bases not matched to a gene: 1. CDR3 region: CASSQADRAEAFF. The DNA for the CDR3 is TGCGCCAGCAGCCAAGCGGACAGGGCTGAAGCTTTCTTT.

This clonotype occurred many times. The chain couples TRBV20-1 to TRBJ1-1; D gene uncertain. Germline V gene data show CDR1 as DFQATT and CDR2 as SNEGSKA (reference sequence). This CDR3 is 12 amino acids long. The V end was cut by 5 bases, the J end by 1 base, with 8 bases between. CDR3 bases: TGCAGTGCTTCGGACTCGAACACTGAAGCTTTCTTT. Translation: CSASDSNTEAFF.

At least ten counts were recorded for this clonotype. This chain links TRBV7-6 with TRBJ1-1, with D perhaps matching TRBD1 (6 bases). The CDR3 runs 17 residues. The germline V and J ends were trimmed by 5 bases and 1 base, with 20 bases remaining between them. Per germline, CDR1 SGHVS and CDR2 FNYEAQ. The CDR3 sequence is CASSLTSKDSRNTEAFF. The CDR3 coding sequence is TGTGCCAGCAGCCTAACCTCTAAGGACAGTCGGAACACTGAAGCTTTCTTT. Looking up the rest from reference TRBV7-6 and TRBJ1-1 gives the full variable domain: GAGVSQSPRYKVTKRGQDVALRCDPISGHVSLYWYRQALGQGPEFLTYFNYEAQQDKSGLPNDRFSAERPEGSISTLTIQRTEQRDSAMYRCASSLTSKDSRNTEAFFGQGTRLTVV.

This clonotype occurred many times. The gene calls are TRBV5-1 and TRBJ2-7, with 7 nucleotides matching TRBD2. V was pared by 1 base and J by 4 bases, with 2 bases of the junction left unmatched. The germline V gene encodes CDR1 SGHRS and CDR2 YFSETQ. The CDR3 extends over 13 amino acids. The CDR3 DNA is TGCGCCAGCAGCTTGCAGGGAGGGTACGAGCAGTACTTC. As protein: CASSLQGGYEQYF. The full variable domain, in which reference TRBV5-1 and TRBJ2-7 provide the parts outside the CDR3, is KAGVTQTPRYLIKTRGQQVTLSCSPISGHRSVSWYQQTPGQGLQFLFEYFSETQRNKGNFPGRFSGRQFSNSRSEMNVSTLELGDSALYLCASSLQGGYEQYFGPGTRLTVT.

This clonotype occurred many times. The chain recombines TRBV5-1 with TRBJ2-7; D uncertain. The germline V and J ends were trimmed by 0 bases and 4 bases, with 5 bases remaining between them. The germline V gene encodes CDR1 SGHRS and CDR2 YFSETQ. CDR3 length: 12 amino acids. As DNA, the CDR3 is TGCGCCAGCAGCTTGGGCTATTACGAGCAGTACTTC. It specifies CASSLGYYEQYF.

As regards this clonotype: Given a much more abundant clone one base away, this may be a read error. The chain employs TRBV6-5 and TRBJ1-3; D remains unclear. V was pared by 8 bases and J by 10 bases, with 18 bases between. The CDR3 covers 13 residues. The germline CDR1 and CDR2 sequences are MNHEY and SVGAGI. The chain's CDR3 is CASRTARLKTIYF. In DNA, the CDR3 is TGTGCCAGCCGGACCGCCAGATTAAAAACCATATATTTT.

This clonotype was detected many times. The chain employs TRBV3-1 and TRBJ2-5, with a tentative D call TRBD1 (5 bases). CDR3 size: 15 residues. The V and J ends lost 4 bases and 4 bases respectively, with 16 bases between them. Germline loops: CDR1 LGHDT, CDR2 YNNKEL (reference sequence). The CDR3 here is CASSLHSGQGETQYF. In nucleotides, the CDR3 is TGTGCCAGCAGCCTACACTCGGGTCAGGGAGAGACCCAGTACTTC.

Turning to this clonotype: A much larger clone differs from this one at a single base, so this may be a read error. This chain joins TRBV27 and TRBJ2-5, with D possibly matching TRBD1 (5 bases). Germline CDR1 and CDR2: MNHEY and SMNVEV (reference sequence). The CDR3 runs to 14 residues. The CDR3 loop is CASSLSGYQGTQYF. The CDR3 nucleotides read TGTGCCAGCAGTTTGTCAGGGTACCAAGGGACCCAGTACTTC.

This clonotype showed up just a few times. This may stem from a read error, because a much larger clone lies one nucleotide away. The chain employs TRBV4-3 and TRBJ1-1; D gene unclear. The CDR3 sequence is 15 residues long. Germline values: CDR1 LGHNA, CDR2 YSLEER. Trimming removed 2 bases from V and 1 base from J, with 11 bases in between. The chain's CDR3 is CASSQFRKGNTEAFF. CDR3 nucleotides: TGCGCCAGCAGCCAATTCCGAAAGGGGAACACTGAAGCTTTCTTT.

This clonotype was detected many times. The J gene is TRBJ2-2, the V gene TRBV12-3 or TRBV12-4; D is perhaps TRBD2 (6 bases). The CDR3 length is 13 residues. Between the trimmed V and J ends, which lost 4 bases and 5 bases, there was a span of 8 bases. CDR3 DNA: TGTGCCAGCAGTTCGGGAGCGACCGGGGAGCTGTTTTTT. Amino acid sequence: CASSSGATGELFF.

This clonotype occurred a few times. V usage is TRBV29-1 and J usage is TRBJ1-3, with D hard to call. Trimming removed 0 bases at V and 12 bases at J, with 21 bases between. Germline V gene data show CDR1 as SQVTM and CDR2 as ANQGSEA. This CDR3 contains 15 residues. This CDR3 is CSVEDGTYSGKNIYF. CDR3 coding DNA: TGCAGCGTTGAAGATGGTACATACTCTGGAAAAAACATATATTTT. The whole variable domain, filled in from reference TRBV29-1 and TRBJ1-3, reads SAVISQKPSRDICQRGTSLTIQCQVDSQVTMMFWYRQQPGQSLTLIATANQGSEATYESGFVIDKFPISRPNLTFSTLTVSNMSPEDSSIYLCSVEDGTYSGKNIYFGEGSWLTVV.

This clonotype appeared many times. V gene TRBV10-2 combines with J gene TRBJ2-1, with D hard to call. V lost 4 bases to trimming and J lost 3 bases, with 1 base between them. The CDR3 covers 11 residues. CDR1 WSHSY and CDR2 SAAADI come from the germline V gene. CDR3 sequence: CASSGYNEQFF. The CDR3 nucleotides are TGCGCCAGCAGTGGCTACAATGAGCAGTTCTTC.

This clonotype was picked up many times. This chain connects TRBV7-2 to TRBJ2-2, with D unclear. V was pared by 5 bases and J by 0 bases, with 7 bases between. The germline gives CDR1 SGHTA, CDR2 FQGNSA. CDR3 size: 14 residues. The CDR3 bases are TGTGCCAGCAGCCCGGGTCCGAACACCGGGGAGCTGTTTTTT. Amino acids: CASSPGPNTGELFF.

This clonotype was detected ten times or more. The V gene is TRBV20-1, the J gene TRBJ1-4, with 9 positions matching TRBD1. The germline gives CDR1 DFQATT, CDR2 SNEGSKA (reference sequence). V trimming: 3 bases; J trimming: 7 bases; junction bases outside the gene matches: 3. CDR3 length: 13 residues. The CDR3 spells CSASRTGAEKLFF. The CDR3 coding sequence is TGCAGTGCTAGCAGGACAGGGGCTGAAAAACTGTTTTTT.

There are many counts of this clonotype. CDR3 coding DNA: TGTGCCAGCAGCCAAGTACAGGCCCGGGAGACCCAGTACTTC. It specifies CASSQVQARETQYF. This chain uses TRBV3-1 with TRBJ2-5, with a possible D match to TRBD1 (5 bases). Trimming removed 1 base at V and 5 bases at J, with 11 bases between. Germline-derived CDR1 and CDR2 are LGHDT and YNNKEL (reference sequence). The CDR3 totals 14 residues.

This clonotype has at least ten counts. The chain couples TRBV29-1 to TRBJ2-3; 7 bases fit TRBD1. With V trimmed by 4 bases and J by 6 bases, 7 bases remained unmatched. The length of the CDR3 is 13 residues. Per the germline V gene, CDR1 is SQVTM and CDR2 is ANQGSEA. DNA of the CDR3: TGCAGCGTTGGACAGGGCCTAAGGGATACGCAGTATTTT. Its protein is CSVGQGLRDTQYF.

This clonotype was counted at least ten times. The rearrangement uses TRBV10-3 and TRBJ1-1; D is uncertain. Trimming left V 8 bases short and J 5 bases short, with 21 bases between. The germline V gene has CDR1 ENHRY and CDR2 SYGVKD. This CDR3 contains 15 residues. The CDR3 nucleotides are TGTGCCATCTGCGGAGAGGCAGGAGCGCGGACTGAAGCTTTCTTT. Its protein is CAICGEAGARTEAFF.

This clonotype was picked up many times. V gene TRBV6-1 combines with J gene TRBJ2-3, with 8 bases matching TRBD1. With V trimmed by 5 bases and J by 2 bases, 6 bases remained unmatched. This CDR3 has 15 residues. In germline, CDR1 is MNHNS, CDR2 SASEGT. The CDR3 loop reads CASSSRDRTTDTQYF. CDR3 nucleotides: TGTGCCAGCAGTAGCCGGGACAGGACCACAGATACGCAGTATTTT.

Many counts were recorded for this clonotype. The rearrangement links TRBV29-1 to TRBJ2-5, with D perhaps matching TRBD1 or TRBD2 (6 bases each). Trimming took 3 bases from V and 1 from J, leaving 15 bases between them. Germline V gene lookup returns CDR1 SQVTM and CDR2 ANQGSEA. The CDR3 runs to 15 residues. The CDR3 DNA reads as TGCAGCGTTGAGACGGTGGGGGGCTTCCAAGAGACCCAGTACTTC. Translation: CSVETVGGFQETQYF.

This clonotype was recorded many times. The CDR3 region has the DNA TGTGCCAGCACAGGGGTTGCCTCTGCCCGGGTTTCGGATACGCAGTATTTT. Amino acid sequence: CASTGVASARVSDTQYF. The genes are TRBV27 and TRBJ2-3, with a tentative D call TRBD1 (6 bases). Germline CDR1 and CDR2: MNHEY and SMNVEV (reference sequence). Trimming pared 7 bases from V and 6 bases from J, leaving 26 bases between. The CDR3 totals 17 residues.

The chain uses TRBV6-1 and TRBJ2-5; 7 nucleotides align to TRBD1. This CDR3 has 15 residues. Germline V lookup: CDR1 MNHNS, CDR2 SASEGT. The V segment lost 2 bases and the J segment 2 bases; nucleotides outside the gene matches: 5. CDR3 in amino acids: CASSELLGQQETQYF. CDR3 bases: TGTGCCAGCAGTGAACTCCTGGGACAGCAAGAGACCCAGTACTTC.